This T cell receptor beta chain was documented in a study of control samples from healthy donors and cancer patients (dated by TCRdb to about 2020). In the case of this clone: Its antigen is still unknown. No clone much larger than this one lies a single base away; base qualities are absent.

The library was obtained by the immunoSEQ multiplex PCR assay. The table was pulled from immuneACCESS by TCRdb, which kept in-frame rearrangements only. Such tables lose some clones; where checked, under half of the loss comes from unresolved V genes, and the rest has no known cause. The sample table lists roughly 80,000 clones, about 88% of them with a count of one. Around 5.7% of the sample is in the top ten clones. Sequencing used blood. The sequence was obtained from a woman between 45 and 60 years old in good health.

Read as DNA, the sequence is TGTGCCAGCAGTGAAGATAGGACAGGGCCTGCCTACACCTTC. Protein translation: CASSEDRTGPAYTF. Recombination joined TRBV25-1 with TRBJ1-2, with TRBD1 matching 8 junction bases. The CDR3 measures 14 amino acids from cysteine to phenylalanine. CDR3 DNA is the only sequence kept; it has 42 bases, read in frame from the first base. V has 2 bases trimmed and J has 10 bases trimmed; junction bases matching no gene number 9. Reading the germline V gene gives CDR1 MGHDK and CDR2 SYGVNS.